Sequencing of this TCR beta chain was carried out in a study of CD8+CD57+ T cells in acquired aplastic anemia. Findings of the study overall: Overlap between patients and controls comprised twenty-nine CD8+ CDR3 sequences.

The patients chosen for sequencing had shown expansion of CD8+CD57+ cells (detected by flow cytometry). Patients, without exception, had severe acquired aplastic anemia. V was pared by 10 bases and J by 5 bases, with 12 bases of the junction left unmatched. The CDR3 contains 14 residues. Genomic DNA provided the template from which TCR beta VDJ and CDR3 profiles were obtained. TCRdb fed the reads into MiXCR, producing one record per CDR3 protein. The data contain fewer than 250,000 distinct CDR3 sequences, roughly 50% of them seen just once; the ten biggest clones take up roughly 21%. In regard to this clonotype: As yet, its antigen is unknown.

This clonotype was sampled from a human donor with aplastic anemia. The chain couples TRBV12-3 or TRBV12-4 to TRBJ2-7, with 9 bases that match TRBD1. The sample was sorted CD4+, CD8+, or CD8+CD57+ T cells (not recorded which) from PBMCs. CDR3 protein: CAITPGQGSNEQYF. DNA of the CDR3: TGTGCCATCACACCCGGACAGGGGTCGAACGAGCAGTACTTC.